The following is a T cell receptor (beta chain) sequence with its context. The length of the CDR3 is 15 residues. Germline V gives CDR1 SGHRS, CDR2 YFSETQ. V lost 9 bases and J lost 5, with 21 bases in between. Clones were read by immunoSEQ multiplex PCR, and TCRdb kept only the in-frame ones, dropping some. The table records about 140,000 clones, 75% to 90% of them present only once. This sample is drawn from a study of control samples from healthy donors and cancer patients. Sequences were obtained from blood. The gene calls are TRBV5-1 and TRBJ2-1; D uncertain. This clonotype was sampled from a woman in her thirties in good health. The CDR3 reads CAISAGFNGDNEQFF. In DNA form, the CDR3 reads TGCGCCATCTCAGCCGGATTCAACGGTGACAATGAGCAGTTCTTC. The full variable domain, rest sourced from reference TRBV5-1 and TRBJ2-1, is KAGVTQTPRYLIKTRGQQVTLSCSPISGHRSVSWYQQTPGQGLQFLFEYFSETQRNKGNFPGRFSGRQFSNSRSEMNVSTLELGDSALYLCAISAGFNGDNEQFFGPGTRLTVL.